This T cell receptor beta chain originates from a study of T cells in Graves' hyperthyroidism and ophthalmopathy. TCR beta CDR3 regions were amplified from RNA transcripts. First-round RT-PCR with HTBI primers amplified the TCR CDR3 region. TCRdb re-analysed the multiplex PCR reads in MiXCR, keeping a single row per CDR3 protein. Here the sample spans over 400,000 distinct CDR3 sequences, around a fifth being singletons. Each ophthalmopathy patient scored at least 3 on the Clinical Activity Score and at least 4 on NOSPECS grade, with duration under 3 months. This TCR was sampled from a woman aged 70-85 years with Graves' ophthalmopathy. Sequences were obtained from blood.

The DNA of the CDR3 is TGTGCCAGCAGTTTAAAAACTAGCGGTAGAAGGAAGTACTTC. This gives the protein CASSLKTSGRRKYF. The chain is built from TRBV12-3 or TRBV12-4 and TRBJ2-4, with 8 bases aligning to TRBD2. V was clipped by 2 bases and J by 14 bases; unmatched bases: 11. This CDR3 is built from 14 residues.